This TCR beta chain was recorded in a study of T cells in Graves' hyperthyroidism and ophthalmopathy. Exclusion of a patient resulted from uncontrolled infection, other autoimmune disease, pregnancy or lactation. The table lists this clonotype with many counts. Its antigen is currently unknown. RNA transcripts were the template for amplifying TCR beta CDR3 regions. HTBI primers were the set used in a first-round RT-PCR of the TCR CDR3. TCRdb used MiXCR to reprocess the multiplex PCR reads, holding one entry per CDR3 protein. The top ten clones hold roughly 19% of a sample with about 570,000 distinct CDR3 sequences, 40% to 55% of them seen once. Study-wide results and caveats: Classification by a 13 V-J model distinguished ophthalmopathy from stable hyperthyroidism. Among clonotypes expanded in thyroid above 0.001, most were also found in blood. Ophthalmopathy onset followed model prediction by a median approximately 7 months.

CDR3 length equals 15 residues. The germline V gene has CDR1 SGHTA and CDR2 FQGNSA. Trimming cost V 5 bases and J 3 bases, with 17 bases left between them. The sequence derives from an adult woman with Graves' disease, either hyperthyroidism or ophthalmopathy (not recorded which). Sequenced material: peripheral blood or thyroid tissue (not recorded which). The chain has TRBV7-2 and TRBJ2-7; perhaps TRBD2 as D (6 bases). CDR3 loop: CASSRVNRELYEQYF. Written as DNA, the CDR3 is TGTGCCAGCAGCCGGGTCAATCGGGAGCTCTACGAGCAGTACTTC.